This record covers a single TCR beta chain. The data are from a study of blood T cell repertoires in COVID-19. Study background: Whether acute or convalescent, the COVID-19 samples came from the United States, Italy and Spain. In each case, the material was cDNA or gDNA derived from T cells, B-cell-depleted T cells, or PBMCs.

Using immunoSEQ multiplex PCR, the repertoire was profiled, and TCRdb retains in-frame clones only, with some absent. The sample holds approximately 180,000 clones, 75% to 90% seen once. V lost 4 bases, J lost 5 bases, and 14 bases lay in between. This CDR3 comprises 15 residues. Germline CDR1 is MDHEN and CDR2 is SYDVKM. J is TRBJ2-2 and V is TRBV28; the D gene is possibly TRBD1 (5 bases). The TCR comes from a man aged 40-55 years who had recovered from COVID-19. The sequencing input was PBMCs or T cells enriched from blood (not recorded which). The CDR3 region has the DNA TGTGCCAGCAGTTCCCTGGGCAGGGATACCGGGGAGCTGTTTTTT. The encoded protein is CASSSLGRDTGELFF.